Listed here is a single T cell receptor beta chain. The recovered donors of Cohort 3 showed two negative PCRs, clearance, or symptom resolution. The authors' processing: For nucleated cells, counts were estimated from reference gene primer amplification. Assay used: immunoSEQ multiplex PCR; TCRdb lists only in-frame clones, some missing. That table is the source of V, J and clone size, and D and trimming were worked out from the DNA. Among approximately 440,000 clones listed, roughly 90% were seen once. These data are taken from a study of blood T cell repertoires in COVID-19. As for the study in general: Both acute and convalescent COVID-19 samples were obtained from the United States, Italy and Spain. T cells, B-cell-depleted T cells, or PBMCs supplied cDNA or gDNA.

The CDR3 has 15 amino acids. Germline CDR1 reads MNHEY; CDR2 reads SVGAGI. The V gene end was trimmed by 8 bases and the J gene end by 5 bases; junction bases not matched to a gene: 13. This TCR derives from a woman in her late teens or twenties who had recovered from COVID-19. The chain joins TRBV6-5 to TRBJ1-1; TRBD1 matches at 8 bases. The sequenced sample was PBMCs or T cells enriched from blood (not recorded which). The CDR3 DNA sequence: TGTGCCAGCGGGTTTTGGGGCAGGGGGCATACTGAAGCTTTCTTT. The encoded protein is CASGFWGRGHTEAFF.